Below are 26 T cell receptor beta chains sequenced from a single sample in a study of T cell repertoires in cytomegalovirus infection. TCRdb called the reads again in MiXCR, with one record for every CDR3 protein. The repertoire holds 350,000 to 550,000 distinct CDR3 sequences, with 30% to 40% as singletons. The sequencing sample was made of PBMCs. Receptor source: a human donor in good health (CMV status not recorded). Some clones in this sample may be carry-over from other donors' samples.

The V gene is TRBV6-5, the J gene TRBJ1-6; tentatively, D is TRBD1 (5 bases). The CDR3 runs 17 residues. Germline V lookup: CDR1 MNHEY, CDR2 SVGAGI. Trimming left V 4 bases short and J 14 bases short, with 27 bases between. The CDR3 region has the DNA TGTGCCAGCAGTTGCGGGGACTCGTCCGAATCGTGCTTCGCCCTCCACTTT. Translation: CASSCGDSSESCFALHF.

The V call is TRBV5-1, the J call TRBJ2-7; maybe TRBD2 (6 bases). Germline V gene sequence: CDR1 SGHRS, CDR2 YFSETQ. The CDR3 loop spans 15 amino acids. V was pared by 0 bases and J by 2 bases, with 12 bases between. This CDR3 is CASSLVSGPTYEQYF. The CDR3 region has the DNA TGCGCCAGCAGCTTGGTCAGCGGGCCCACCTACGAGCAGTACTTC. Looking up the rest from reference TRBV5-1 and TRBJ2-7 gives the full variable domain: KAGVTQTPRYLIKTRGQQVTLSCSPISGHRSVSWYQQTPGQGLQFLFEYFSETQRNKGNFPGRFSGRQFSNSRSEMNVSTLELGDSALYLCASSLVSGPTYEQYFGPGTRLTVT.

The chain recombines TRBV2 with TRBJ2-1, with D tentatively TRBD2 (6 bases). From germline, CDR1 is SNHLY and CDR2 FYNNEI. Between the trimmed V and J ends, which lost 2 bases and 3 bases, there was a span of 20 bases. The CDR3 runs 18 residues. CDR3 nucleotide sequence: TGTGCCAGCAGTGAACCGAACACCGGGGGACGCTTCTACAATGAGCAGTTCTTC. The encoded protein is CASSEPNTGGRFYNEQFF.

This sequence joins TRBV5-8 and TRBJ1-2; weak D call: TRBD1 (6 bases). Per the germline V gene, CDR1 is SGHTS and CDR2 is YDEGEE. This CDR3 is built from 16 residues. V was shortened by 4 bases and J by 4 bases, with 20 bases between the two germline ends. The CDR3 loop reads CASSHTLRGNSYGYTF. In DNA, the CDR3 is TGTGCCAGCAGCCACACTTTGAGGGGGAACAGCTATGGCTACACCTTC.

CDR3 DNA sequence: TGTGCCAGTAGTACCCGGGTGCTCAAGGGGGGTGAGCAGTTCTTC. Translated: CASSTRVLKGGEQFF. The chain has TRBV19 and TRBJ2-1; perhaps D is TRBD1 or TRBD2 (6 bases each). With 4 bases removed from V and 9 bases from J, the gap between germline ends came to 19 bases. Germline V gene sequence: CDR1 LNHDA, CDR2 SQIVND (reference sequence). CDR3 length equals 15 residues.

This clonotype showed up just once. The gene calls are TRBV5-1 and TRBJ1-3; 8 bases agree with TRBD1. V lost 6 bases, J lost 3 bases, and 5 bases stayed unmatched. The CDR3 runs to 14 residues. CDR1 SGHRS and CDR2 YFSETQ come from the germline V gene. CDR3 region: CASMQGAFGNTIYF. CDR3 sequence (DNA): TGCGCCAGCATGCAGGGGGCTTTTGGAAACACCATATATTTT.

DNA for the CDR3: TGTGCCAGCAGCACAACGACGGAACTCTACGAGCAGTACTTC. It translates to CASSTTTELYEQYF. The V gene is TRBV7-9, the J gene TRBJ2-7; D not resolved. V lost 5 bases, J lost 3 bases, and 14 bases lay in between. The germline V gene has CDR1 SEHNR and CDR2 FQNEAQ (reference sequence). This CDR3 contains 14 residues.

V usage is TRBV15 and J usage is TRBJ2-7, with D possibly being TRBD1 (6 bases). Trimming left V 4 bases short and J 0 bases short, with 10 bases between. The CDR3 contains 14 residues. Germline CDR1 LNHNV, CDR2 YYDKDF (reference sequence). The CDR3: CATSNRAISYEQYF. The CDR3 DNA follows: TGTGCCACCAGCAACAGGGCCATCTCCTACGAGCAGTACTTC.

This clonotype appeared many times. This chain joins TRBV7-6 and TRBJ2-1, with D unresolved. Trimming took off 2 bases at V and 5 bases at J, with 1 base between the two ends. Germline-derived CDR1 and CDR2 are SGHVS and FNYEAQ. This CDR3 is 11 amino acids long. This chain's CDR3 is CASSLNNEQFF. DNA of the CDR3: TGTGCCAGCAGCTTAAACAATGAGCAGTTCTTC.

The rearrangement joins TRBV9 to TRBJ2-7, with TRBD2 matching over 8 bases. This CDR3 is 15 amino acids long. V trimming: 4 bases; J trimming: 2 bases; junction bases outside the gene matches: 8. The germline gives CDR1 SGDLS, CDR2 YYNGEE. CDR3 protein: CASSQSGGLTYEQYF. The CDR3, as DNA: TGTGCCAGCAGCCAGAGCGGGGGTCTAACCTACGAGCAGTACTTC. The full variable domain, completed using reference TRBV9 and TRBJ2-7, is DSGVTQTPKHLITATGQRVTLRCSPRSGDLSVYWYQQSLDQGLQFLIQYYNGEERAKGNILERFSAQQFPDLHSELNLSSLELGDSALYFCASSQSGGLTYEQYFGPGTRLTVT.

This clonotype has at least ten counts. The CDR3 region is CASSSQGNTIYF. CDR3 nucleotides: TGTGCCAGCAGCTCGCAGGGAAACACCATATATTTT. The rearrangement links TRBV7-6 to TRBJ1-3; D remains unclear. Germline V gene data show CDR1 as SGHVS and CDR2 as FNYEAQ. V lost 4 bases and J 4 bases, leaving 5 bases between the germline ends. This CDR3 contains 12 residues.

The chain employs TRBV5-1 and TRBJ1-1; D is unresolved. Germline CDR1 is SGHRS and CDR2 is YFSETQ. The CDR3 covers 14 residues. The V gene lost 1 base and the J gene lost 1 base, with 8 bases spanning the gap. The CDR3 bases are TGCGCCAGCAGCTTGACAGCCTCGAACACTGAAGCTTTCTTT. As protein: CASSLTASNTEAFF.

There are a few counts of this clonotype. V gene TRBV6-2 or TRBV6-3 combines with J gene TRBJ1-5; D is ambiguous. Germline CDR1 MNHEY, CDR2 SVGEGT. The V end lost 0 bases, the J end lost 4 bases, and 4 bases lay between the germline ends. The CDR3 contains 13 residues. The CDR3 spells CASSYSENQPQHF. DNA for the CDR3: TGTGCCAGCAGTTACTCGGAAAATCAGCCCCAGCATTTT.

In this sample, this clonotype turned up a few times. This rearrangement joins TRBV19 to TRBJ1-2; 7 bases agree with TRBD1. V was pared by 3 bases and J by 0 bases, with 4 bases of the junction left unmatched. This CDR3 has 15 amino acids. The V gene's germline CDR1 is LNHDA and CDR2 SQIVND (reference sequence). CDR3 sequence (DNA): TGTGCCAGTAGTATCGGGCAGGGGGCTAACTATGGCTACACCTTC. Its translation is CASSIGQGANYGYTF.

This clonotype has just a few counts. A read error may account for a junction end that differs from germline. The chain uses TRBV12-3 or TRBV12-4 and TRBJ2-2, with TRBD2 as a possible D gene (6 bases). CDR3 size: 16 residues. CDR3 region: CASSLAPGANTGELFF. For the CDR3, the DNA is TGTGCCAGCAGTCTAGCCCCGGGAGCTAACACCGGGGAGCTGTTTTTT.

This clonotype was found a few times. The CDR3 reads CSASTGGATEAFF. The CDR3 nucleotides are TGCAGCGCTTCTACAGGGGGCGCGACTGAAGCTTTCTTT. The J gene is TRBJ1-1, the V gene TRBV29-1, with 9 bases fitting TRBD1. The CDR3 length is 13 residues. Unmatched junction bases numbered 8, after V lost 7 bases and J lost 5 bases. The germline V gene has CDR1 SQVTM and CDR2 ANQGSEA.

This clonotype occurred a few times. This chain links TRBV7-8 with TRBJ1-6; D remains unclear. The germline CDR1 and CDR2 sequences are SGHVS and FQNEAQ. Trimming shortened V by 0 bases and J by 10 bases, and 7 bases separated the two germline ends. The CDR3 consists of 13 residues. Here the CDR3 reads CASSLATASPLHF. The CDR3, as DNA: TGTGCCAGCAGCTTAGCTACAGCCTCACCCCTCCACTTT.

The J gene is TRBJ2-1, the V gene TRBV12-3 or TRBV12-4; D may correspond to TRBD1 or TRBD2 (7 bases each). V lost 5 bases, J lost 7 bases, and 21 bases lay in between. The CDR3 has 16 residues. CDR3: CASSLVQGGPGNEQFF. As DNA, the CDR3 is TGTGCCAGCAGTCTCGTCCAGGGGGGGCCAGGAAATGAGCAGTTCTTC.

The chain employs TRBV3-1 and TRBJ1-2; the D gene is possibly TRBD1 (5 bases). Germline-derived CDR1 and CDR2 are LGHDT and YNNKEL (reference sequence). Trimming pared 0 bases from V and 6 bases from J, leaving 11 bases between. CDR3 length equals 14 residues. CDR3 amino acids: CASSQEGRENGYTF. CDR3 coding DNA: TGTGCCAGCAGCCAAGAGGGCAGGGAAAATGGCTACACCTTC.

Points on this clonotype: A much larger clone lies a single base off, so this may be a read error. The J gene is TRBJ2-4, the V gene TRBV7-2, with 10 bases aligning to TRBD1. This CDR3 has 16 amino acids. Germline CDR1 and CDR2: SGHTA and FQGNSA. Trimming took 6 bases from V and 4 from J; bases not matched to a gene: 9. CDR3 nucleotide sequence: TGTGCCAGCAGATTATTCCGGGGACAGGGGAAAAACATTCAGTACTTC. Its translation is CASRLFRGQGKNIQYF.

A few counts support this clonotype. The CDR3 bases are TGTGCCAGCAGTATACTTCGGGCCTCAATGAACACTGAAGCTTTCTTT. Translating gives CASSILRASMNTEAFF. The gene calls are TRBV28 and TRBJ1-1; D is unclear. The CDR3 runs to 16 residues. Trimming shortened V by 5 bases and J by 0 bases, and 16 bases separated the two germline ends. From germline, CDR1 is MDHEN and CDR2 SYDVKM.

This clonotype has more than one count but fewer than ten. The CDR3 DNA sequence: TGTGCCAGCAGCCAAGAAGCGGGGACTAGCACAGATACGCAGTATTTT. Its protein is CASSQEAGTSTDTQYF. The chain couples TRBV4-2 to TRBJ2-3, with 7 bases identical to TRBD2. The junction had 3 bases not matched to a gene; V was cut back by 0 bases and J by 0 bases. The CDR3 totals 16 residues. The germline V gene has CDR1 LGHNA and CDR2 YNFKEQ.

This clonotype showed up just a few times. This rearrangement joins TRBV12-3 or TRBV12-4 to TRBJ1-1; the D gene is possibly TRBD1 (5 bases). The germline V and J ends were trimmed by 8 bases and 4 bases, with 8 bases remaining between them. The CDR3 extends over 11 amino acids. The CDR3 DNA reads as TGTGCCAGCGGCAGGGTCACTGAAGCTTTCTTT. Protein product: CASGRVTEAFF.

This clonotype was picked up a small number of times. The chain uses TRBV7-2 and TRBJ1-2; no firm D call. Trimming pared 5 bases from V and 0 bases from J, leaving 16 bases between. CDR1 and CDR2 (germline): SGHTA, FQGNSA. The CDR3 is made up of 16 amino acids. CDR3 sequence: CASSTPQSVSNYGYTF. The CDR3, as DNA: TGTGCCAGCAGCACCCCCCAGTCAGTCTCTAACTATGGCTACACCTTC.

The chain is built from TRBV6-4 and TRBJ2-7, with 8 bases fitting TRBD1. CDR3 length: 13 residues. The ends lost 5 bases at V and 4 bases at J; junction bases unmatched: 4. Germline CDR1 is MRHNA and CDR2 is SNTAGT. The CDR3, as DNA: TGTGCCAGCAGTCCCAGGGGGCAATACGAGCAGTACTTC. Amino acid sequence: CASSPRGQYEQYF.

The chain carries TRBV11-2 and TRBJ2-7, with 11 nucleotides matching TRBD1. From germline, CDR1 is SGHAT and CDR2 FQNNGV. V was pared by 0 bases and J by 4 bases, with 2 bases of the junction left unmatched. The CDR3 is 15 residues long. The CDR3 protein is CASSLEGTGGYEQYF. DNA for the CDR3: TGTGCCAGCAGCTTAGAAGGGACAGGGGGGTACGAGCAGTACTTC.